These T cell receptor beta chains were read from a single sample in a study of blood T cell repertoires in COVID-19. The data were produced by immunoSEQ multiplex PCR, yet TCRdb's version contains in-frame clones alone and is incomplete. The table lists around 72,000 clones, about 91% of them singletons, with over 10% in the top ten. Sequenced sample: peripheral blood. The source of these receptors is a human donor with active COVID-19. The donor label of this sample is uncertain. Each CDR3 is given with its conserved first and last residue. D genes are given only for firm matches. The size entry is marked missing in some rows and otherwise reads once, few, many or a size class.

>NA|NA|TRBV9|TRBJ1-6
TGTGCCAGCACAGGTCCTAATTCACCCCTCCACTTT
CASTGPNSPLHF
>NA|NA|TRBV27|TRBJ1-3
TGTGCCAGCAGTTTATGGGGACCCGAAGGAGGGCCCGGTGGAAACTCTGGAAACACCATATATTTT
CASSLWGPEGGPGGNSGNTIYF
>NA|TRBD1|TRBV28|TRBJ2-3
TGTGCCAGCAGCCTGACAGGGGCCTACACAGATACGCAGTATTTT
CASSLTGAYTDTQYF
>NA|TRBD2|TRBV15|TRBJ2-7
TGTGCCACCAGCAGGGGGGCGACTAGCGGGAGCGATGACGAGCAGTACTTC
CATSRGATSGSDDEQYF
>few|TRBD1|TRBV7-9|TRBJ2-7
TGTGCCAGCAGCCCAGGGGGCACCCGCTCCTACGAGCAGTACTTC
CASSPGGTRSYEQYF
>NA|TRBD1|TRBV28|TRBJ2-7
TGTGCCAGCAGTTCCCCGGGACAGTCCTACGAGCAGTACTTC
CASSSPGQSYEQYF
>NA|NA|TRBV19|TRBJ1-1
TGTGCCAGTAGTATTAGAGGGTTGGGTGACACTGAAGCTTTCTTT
CASSIRGLGDTEAFF
>NA|NA|TRBV19|TRBJ2-1
TGTGCCAGCCACGGGACACCCTATGTCGATGAGCAGTTCTTC
CASHGTPYVDEQFF
>few|NA|TRBV7-2|TRBJ2-1
TGTGCCAGCAGCTTAGATATGAGCTCCTACAATGAGCAGTTCTTC
CASSLDMSSYNEQFF
>NA|TRBD1|TRBV28|TRBJ1-1
TGTGCCAGCAGTCCCTCGGGACAGCTTAGGGCTGAAGCTTTCTTT
CASSPSGQLRAEAFF
>NA|NA|TRBV4-1|TRBJ2-3
TGCGCCAGCAGCCAAGGCTTTTTGAGCGGGAGCACAGATACGCAGTATTTT
CASSQGFLSGSTDTQYF
>NA|NA|TRBV7-8|TRBJ2-1
TGTGCCAGCAGCTTTCTCCGGACTCGGAACAATGAGCAGTTCTTC
CASSFLRTRNNEQFF
>NA|TRBD1|TRBV5-1|TRBJ1-1
TGCGCCAGCAGCTTGGCCTCCGGGACAGGGGTATATGAAGCTTTCTTT
CASSLASGTGVYEAFF
>NA|TRBD2|TRBV6-2/TRBV6-3|TRBJ2-1
TGTGCCAGCAGCTTAGCGGGAGGGGATTACAATGAGCAGTTCTTC
CASSLAGGDYNEQFF
>NA|TRBD1|TRBV19|TRBJ2-1
TGTGCCAGTAGTGGCCGGGACAGGGGGTACAATGAGCAGTTCTTC
CASSGRDRGYNEQFF
>NA|TRBD1|TRBV4-3|TRBJ2-3
TGCGCCAGCAGCCAAAATCCGGGACAGGGGGCAGATACGCAGTATTTT
CASSQNPGQGADTQYF
>NA|TRBD2|TRBV5-1|TRBJ2-1
TGCGCCAGCAGCTTGGCTAGCGGGAGCTACAATGAGCAGTTCTTC
CASSLASGSYNEQFF
>NA|NA|TRBV7-3|TRBJ2-1
TGTGCCAGCAGCCCCAGACAGACTAATGAGCAGTTCTTC
CASSPRQTNEQFF
>NA|TRBD2|TRBV9|TRBJ2-1
TGTGCCAGCAGCGTCGGGGGGAGGGCCCGTAATGAGCAGTTCTTC
CASSVGGRARNEQFF
>NA|NA|TRBV5-1|TRBJ2-3
TGCGCCAGCAGCATCGGGGCAGATACGCAGTATTTT
CASSIGADTQYF
>NA|NA|TRBV18|TRBJ2-2
TGTGCCAGCTCACCCAGGGTCGCGAACACCGGGGAGCTGTTTTTT
CASSPRVANTGELFF
>NA|TRBD1|TRBV6-5|TRBJ1-1
TGTGCCACCCGGACAGGGGTGGGGACTGAAGCTTTCTTT
CATRTGVGTEAFF